These T cell receptor beta chains were read from a single sample in a study of blood T cells in healthy people across ages. TCRdb re-called the 5' RACE reads through MiXCR, storing one row per CDR3 protein. Of some 790,000 distinct CDR3 sequences in the sample, less than 35% were seen once. The sequenced sample consisted of blood. The receptors originated from a woman of 80 years or more in good health. The CDR3 runs from the conserved cysteine through the conserved F or W. A D gene is named only where the DNA matches it firmly. Some rows have no size entry. The others give once, few or many, or a class for an expanded clone.

d_gene	abundance	j_gene	v_gene	CDR3nt	CDR3aa
TRBD1	many	TRBJ2-7	TRBV20-1	TGCAGTGCTAGGTCGACAGGGAACGAGCAGTACTTC	CSARSTGNEQYF
.	many	TRBJ2-1	TRBV3-1	TGTGCCAGCAGCCGTTCAGGGGCCGGTGAGCAGTTCTTC	CASSRSGAGEQFF
.	many	TRBJ2-2	TRBV12-3/TRBV12-4	TGTGCCAGCAGCGGGGGGCTGAACACCGGGGAGCTGTTTTTT	CASSGGLNTGELFF
TRBD1	.	TRBJ1-1	TRBV12-3/TRBV12-4	TGTGCCAGCAGTTCCAGACAGGGCCATGAAGCTTTCTTT	CASSSRQGHEAFF
.	.	TRBJ2-1	TRBV28	TGTGCCAGCAGCTCCGAGCCCTCCTACAATGAGCAGTTCTTC	CASSSEPSYNEQFF
.	many	TRBJ2-7	TRBV19	TGTGCCAGTAGTCCTACAGGGGAGGGGACCTACGAGCAGTACTTC	CASSPTGEGTYEQYF
TRBD1	many	TRBJ1-2	TRBV5-1	TGCGCCAGCAGCGTGGACAGGGGGCACGGGGGCTACACCTTC	CASSVDRGHGGYTF
.	many	TRBJ2-4	TRBV6-5	TGTGCCAGCAGGGAGGTAGCCAAAAACATTCAGTACTTC	CASREVAKNIQYF
.	many	TRBJ2-5	TRBV7-8	TGTGCCAGCAGCTCCCACGGGGGCTGGGAGACCCAGTACTTC	CASSSHGGWETQYF
.	many	TRBJ2-7	TRBV28	TGTGCCAGCAGTTTCAAAGGTTACGAGCAGTACTTC	CASSFKGYEQYF
.	many	TRBJ2-5	TRBV7-9	TGTGCCAGCAGCTTAGAGTTTGGACTCCAAGAGACCCAGTACTTC	CASSLEFGLQETQYF
TRBD1	.	TRBJ2-1	TRBV2	TGTGCCAGCAGTGAAGGGGACAGGGTCCATGAGCAGTTCTTC	CASSEGDRVHEQFF
TRBD1	many	TRBJ2-3	TRBV18	TGTGCCAGCTCGCCCCGGGACAGGGTATCAGATACGCAGTATTTT	CASSPRDRVSDTQYF
.	few	TRBJ2-1	TRBV5-4	TGTGCCAGCAGCTTCCGACGAAATGAGCAGTTCTTC	CASSFRRNEQFF
.	once	TRBJ1-1	TRBV4-2	TGTGCCAGCAACCAAGATCCCAGGGGAGCCGGTAACACTGAAGCTTTCTTT	CASNQDPRGAGNTEAFF
.	many	TRBJ2-3	TRBV7-9	TGTGCCAGCAGCTTGCCGGGACACTCCTCGTATTTT	CASSLPGHSSYF
.	.	TRBJ2-7	TRBV3-1	TGTGCCAGCAGCCAAGTCTGCCATGAGCAGTACTTC	CASSQVCHEQYF
TRBD1	many	TRBJ1-6	TRBV4-2	TGTGCCAGCAGCCAAGACCAGGGGGCATATAATTCACCCCTCCACTTT	CASSQDQGAYNSPLHF
TRBD2	.	TRBJ2-2	TRBV20-1	TGCAGTGCTCCCAGCAAACGCGGGGGGAACACCGGGGAGCTGTTTTTT	CSAPSKRGGNTGELFF
.	many	TRBJ2-3	TRBV7-2	TGTGCCAGCAGCCGATCCGGAGATACGCAGTATTTT	CASSRSGDTQYF
.	many	TRBJ2-5	TRBV10-1	TGCGCCAGCCAAAGGGCAGGTCAAGAGACCCAGTACTTC	CASQRAGQETQYF
TRBD1	once	TRBJ1-2	TRBV18	TGTGCCAGCTCACCATTGGACAGGGCCCGTCAAAGCTACACCTTC	CASSPLDRARQSYTF
TRBD2	.	TRBJ2-5	TRBV25-1	TGTGCCAGCAGTGACTTAACGGGGGGGCCCGAGACCCAGTACTTC	CASSDLTGGPETQYF
.	few	TRBJ1-2	TRBV12-3/TRBV12-4	TGTGCCAGCAGTTTAAGTCGGATAGGCTACACCTTC	CASSLSRIGYTF
.	.	TRBJ1-2	TRBV9	TGTGCCAGCAGCCCCCGTTTGGGCAGCCCTATTGGCTACACCTTC	CASSPRLGSPIGYTF
TRBD2	many	TRBJ2-5	TRBV15	TGTGCCACCAGCAGAGCCGGGGGGGAAGAGACCCAGTACTTC	CATSRAGGEETQYF